In its sample, the clone carrying this T cell receptor beta chain was seen a few times. This record belongs to a study of blood T cell repertoires in COVID-19. Study-level background: Sites in the United States, Italy and Spain provided acute and convalescent COVID-19 samples. Nucleic acid was either cDNA or gDNA, and it came from T cells, B-cell-depleted T cells, or PBMCs.

Germline V gene sequence: CDR1 SEHNR, CDR2 FQNEAQ (reference sequence). V dropped 1 base and J dropped 9 bases, with 16 bases sitting between them. The CDR3 has 16 amino acids. Assay: immunoSEQ multiplex PCR; the TCRdb copy retains only in-frame clones and omits some. This table holds under 150,000 clones, approximately 90% found once. The origin of this receptor is a human donor in a cohort sampled during active COVID-19. The rearrangement joins TRBV7-9 to TRBJ1-6; the D is unclear. Material: peripheral blood. The CDR3 region is CASSLEGHREGSPLHF. The CDR3 bases are TGTGCCAGCAGCTTAGAGGGTCACAGAGAGGGTTCACCCCTCCACTTT. The variable domain in full, with the rest retrieved from reference TRBV7-9 and TRBJ1-6, is DTGVSQNPRHKITKRGQNVTFRCDPISEHNRLYWYRQTLGQGPEFLTYFQNEAQLEKSRLLSDRFSAERPKGSFSTLEIQRTEQGDSAMYLCASSLEGHREGSPLHFGNGTRLTVT.